This TCR beta chain was obtained from a study of T cell repertoires in cytomegalovirus infection. Study-level background: Carrying CMV and the relevant HLA type showed in public TCR beta signatures. Study results and limitations: Cumulated frequencies of public TCR beta families served to identify carriers of CMV plus the relevant HLA. The ex vivo response was dominated by HLA-C-restricted CMV-specific TCR beta clonotypes.

MiXCR, run by TCRdb on the reads, gives a single entry per CDR3 protein. The sample includes about 300,000 distinct CDR3 sequences, over 20% of them seen just once. As to this clonotype: Its specificity is not known.

There are 14 residues in the CDR3. V was cut by 5 bases and J by 12 bases, with 19 bases left in between. The sequencing input was PBMCs. The J gene is TRBJ1-4, the V gene TRBV12-3 or TRBV12-4, with no clear D. The source of this sequence is a human donor in good health (CMV status not recorded). Some clones in this sample may be carry-over from other donors' samples. Here the CDR3 DNA reads TGTGCCAGCAGTCCCCGGCTGAGTAGGGAAGAACTGTTTTTT. This sequence encodes CASSPRLSREELFF.